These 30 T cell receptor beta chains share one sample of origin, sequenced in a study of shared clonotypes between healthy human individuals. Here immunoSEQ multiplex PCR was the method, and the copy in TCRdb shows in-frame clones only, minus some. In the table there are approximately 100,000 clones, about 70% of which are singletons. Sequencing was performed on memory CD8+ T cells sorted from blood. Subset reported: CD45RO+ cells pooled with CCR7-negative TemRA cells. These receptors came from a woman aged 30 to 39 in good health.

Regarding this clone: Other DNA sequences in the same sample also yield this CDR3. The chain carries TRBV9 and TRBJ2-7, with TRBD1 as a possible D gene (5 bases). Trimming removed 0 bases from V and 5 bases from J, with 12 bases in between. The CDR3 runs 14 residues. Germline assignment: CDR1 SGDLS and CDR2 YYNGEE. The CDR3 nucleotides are TGTGCCAGCAGCGTAGGGGGCGCGTCGGACGAGCAGTACTTC. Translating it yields CASSVGGASDEQYF. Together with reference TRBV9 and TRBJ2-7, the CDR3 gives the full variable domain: DSGVTQTPKHLITATGQRVTLRCSPRSGDLSVYWYQQSLDQGLQFLIQYYNGEERAKGNILERFSAQQFPDLHSELNLSSLELGDSALYFCASSVGGASDEQYFGPGTRLTVT.

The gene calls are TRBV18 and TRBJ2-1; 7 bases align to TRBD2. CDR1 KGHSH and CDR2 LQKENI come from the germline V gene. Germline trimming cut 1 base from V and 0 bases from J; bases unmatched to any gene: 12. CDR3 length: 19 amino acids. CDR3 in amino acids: CASSPLAGAIRSSYNEQFF. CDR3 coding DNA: TGTGCCAGCTCACCACTAGCGGGCGCAATCAGGAGCTCCTACAATGAGCAGTTCTTC.

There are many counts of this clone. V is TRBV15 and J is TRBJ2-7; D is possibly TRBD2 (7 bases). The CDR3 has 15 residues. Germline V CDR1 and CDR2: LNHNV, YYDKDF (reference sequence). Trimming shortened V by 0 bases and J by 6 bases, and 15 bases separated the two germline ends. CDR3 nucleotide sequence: TGTGCCACCAGCAGAGATAGGGGGGGCGCGTCCGAGCAGTACTTC. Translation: CATSRDRGGASEQYF. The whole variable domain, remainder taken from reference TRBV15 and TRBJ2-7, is DAMVIQNPRYQVTQFGKPVTLSCSQTLNHNVMYWYQQKSSQAPKLLFHYYDKDFNNEADTPDNFQSRRPNTSFCFLDIRSPGLGDTAMYLCATSRDRGGASEQYFGPGTRLTVT.

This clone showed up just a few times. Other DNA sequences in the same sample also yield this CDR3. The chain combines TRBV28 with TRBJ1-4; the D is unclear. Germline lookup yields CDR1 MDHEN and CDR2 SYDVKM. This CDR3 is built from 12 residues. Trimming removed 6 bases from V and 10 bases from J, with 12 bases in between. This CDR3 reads CASSSTAAKLFF. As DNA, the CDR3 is TGTGCCAGCAGCTCGACCGCTGCAAAACTGTTTTTT.

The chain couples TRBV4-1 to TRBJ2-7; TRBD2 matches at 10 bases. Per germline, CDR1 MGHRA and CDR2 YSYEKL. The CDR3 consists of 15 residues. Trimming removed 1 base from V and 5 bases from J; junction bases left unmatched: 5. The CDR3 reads CASSQVGAGGDEQYF. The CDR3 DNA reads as TGCGCCAGCAGCCAAGTGGGAGCGGGAGGGGACGAGCAGTACTTC.

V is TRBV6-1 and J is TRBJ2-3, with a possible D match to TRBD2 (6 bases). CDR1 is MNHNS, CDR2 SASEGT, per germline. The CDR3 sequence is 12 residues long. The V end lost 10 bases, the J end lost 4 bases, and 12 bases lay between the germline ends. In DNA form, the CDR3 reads TGTGCCACCCGGGGGTCCCCAGATACGCAGTATTTT. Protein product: CATRGSPDTQYF.

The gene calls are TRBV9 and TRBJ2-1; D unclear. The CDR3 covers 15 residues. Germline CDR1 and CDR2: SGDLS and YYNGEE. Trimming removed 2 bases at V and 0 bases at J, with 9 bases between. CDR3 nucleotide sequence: TGTGCCAGCAGCGTTTCATACAGCTCCTACAATGAGCAGTTCTTC. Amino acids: CASSVSYSSYNEQFF.

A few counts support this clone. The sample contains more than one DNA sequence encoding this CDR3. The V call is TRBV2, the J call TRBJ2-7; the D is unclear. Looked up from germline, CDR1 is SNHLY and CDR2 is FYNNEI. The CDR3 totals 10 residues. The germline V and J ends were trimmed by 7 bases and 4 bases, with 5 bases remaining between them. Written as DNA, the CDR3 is TGTGCCAGCAAGGGTTACGAGCAGTACTTC. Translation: CASKGYEQYF.

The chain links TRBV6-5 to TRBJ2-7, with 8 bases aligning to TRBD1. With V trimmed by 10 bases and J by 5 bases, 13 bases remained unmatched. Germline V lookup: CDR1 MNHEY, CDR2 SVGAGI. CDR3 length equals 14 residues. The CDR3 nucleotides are TGTGCCATCAGCCCGGGACAGGAGAGCCACGAGCAGTACTTC. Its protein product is CAISPGQESHEQYF.

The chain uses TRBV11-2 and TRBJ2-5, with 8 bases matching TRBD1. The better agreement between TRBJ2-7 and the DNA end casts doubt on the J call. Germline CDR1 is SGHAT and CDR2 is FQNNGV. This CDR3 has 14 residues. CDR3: CASSYDRGDYEQYF. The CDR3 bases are TGTGCCAGCAGCTATGACAGGGGAGACTACGAGCAGTACTTC.

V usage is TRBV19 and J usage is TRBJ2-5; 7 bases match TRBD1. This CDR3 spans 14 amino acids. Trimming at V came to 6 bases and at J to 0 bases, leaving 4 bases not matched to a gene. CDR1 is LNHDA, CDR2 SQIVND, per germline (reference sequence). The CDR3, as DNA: TGTGCCAGTAGGAGGGGACAGAACCAAGAGACCCAGTACTTC. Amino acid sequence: CASRRGQNQETQYF.

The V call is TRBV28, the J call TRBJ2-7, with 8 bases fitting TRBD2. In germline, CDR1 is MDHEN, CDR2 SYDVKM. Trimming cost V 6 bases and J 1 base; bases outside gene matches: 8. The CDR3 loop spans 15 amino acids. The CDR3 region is CASSRGGGTSYEQYF. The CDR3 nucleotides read TGTGCCAGCAGCCGGGGGGGAGGTACGTCCTACGAGCAGTACTTC.

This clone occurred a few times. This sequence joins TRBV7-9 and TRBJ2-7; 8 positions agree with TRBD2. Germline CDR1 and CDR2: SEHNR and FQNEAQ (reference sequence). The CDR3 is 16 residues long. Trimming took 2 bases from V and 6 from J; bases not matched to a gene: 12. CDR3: CASSLPAGETSPEQYF. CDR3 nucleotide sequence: TGTGCCAGCAGCTTACCAGCGGGAGAGACAAGTCCCGAGCAGTACTTC.

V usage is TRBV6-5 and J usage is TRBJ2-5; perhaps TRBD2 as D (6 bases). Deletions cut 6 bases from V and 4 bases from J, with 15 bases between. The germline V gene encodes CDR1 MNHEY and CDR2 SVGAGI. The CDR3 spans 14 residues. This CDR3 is CASRGGLIGETQYF. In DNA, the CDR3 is TGTGCCAGCAGGGGGGGTCTCATCGGAGAGACCCAGTACTTC.

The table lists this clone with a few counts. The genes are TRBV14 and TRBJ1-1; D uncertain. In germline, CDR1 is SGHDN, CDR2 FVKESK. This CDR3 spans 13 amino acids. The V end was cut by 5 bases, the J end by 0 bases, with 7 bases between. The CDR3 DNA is TGTGCCAGCAGCGTTCTTATGAACACTGAAGCTTTCTTT. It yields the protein CASSVLMNTEAFF.

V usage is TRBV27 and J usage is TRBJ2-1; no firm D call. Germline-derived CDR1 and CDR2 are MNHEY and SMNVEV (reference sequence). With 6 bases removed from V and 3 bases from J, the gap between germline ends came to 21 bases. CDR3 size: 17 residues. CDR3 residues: CASSTPSLRPNYNEQFF. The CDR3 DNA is TGTGCCAGCAGCACCCCCTCCCTCCGACCGAACTACAATGAGCAGTTCTTC.

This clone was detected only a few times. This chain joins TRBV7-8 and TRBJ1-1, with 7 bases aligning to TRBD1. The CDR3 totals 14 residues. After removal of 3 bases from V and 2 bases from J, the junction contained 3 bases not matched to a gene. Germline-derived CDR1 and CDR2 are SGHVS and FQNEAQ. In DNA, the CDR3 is TGTGCCAGCAGCTTGGGACAGCTTAACACTGAAGCTTTCTTT. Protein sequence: CASSLGQLNTEAFF.

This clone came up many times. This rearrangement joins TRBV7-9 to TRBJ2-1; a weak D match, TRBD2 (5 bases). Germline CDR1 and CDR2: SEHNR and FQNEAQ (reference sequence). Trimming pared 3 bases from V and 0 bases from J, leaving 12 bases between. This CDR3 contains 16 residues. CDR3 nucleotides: TGTGCCAGCAGCTTGGGGAGCGCAAGCTCCTACAATGAGCAGTTCTTC. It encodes CASSLGSASSYNEQFF. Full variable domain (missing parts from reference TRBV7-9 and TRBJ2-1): DTGVSQNPRHKITKRGQNVTFRCDPISEHNRLYWYRQTLGQGPEFLTYFQNEAQLEKSRLLSDRFSAERPKGSFSTLEIQRTEQGDSAMYLCASSLGSASSYNEQFFGPGTRLTVL.

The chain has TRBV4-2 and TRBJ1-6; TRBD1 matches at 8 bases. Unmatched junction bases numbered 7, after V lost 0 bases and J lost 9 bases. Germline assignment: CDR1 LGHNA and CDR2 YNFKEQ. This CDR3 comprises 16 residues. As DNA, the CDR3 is TGTGCCAGCAGCCAAGATTCCGGGACAGGCAGTTCACCCCTCCACTTT. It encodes CASSQDSGTGSSPLHF.

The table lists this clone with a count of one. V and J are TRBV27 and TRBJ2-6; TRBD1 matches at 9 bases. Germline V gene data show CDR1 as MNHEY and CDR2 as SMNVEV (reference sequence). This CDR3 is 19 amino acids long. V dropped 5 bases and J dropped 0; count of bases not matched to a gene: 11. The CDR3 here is CASSILGTGLNSGANVLTF. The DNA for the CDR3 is TGTGCCAGCAGTATACTCGGGACAGGGCTTAACTCTGGGGCCAACGTCCTGACTTTC.

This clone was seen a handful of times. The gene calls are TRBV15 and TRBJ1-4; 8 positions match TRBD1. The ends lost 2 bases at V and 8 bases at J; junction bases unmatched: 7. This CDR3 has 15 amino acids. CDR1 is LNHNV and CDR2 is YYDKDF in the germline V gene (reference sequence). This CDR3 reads CATSRSGTGGEKLFF. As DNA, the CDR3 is TGTGCCACCAGCAGATCCGGGACAGGAGGGGAAAAACTGTTTTTT.

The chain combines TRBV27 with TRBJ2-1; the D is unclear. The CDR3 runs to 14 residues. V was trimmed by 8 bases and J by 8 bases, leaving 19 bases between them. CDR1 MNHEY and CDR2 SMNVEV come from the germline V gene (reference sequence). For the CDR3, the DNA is TGTGCCAGCTCTCACCAACCCCCGATAGATGAGCAGTTCTTC. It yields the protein CASSHQPPIDEQFF.

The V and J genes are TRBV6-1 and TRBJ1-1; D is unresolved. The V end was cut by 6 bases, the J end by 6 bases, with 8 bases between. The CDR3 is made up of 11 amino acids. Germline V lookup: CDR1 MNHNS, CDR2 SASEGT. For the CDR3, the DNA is TGTGCCAGCAGGGACGGGGCTGAAGCTTTCTTT. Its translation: CASRDGAEAFF.

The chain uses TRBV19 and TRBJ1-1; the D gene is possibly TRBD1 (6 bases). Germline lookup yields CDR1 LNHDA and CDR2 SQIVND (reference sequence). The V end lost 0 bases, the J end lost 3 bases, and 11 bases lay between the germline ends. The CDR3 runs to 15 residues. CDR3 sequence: CASSIEAGAHTEAFF. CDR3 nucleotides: TGTGCCAGTAGTATAGAGGCGGGGGCGCACACTGAAGCTTTCTTT.

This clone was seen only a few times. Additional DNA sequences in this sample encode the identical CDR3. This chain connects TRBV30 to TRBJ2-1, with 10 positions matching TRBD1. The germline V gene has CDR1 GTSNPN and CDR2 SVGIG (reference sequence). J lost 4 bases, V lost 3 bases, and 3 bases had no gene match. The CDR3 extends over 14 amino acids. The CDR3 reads CAWSWDRGYNEQFF. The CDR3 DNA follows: TGTGCCTGGAGCTGGGACAGGGGATACAATGAGCAGTTCTTC.

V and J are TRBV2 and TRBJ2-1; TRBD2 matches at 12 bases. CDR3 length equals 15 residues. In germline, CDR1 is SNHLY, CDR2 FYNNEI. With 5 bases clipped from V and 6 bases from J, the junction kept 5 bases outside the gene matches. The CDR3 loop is CASSRLAGVRNEQFF. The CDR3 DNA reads TGTGCCAGCAGTAGACTAGCGGGAGTCCGCAATGAGCAGTTCTTC. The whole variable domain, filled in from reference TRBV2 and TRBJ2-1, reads EPEVTQTPSHQVTQMGQEVILRCVPISNHLYFYWYRQILGQKVEFLVSFYNNEISEKSEIFDDQFSVERPDGSNFTLKIRSTKLEDSAMYFCASSRLAGVRNEQFFGPGTRLTVL.

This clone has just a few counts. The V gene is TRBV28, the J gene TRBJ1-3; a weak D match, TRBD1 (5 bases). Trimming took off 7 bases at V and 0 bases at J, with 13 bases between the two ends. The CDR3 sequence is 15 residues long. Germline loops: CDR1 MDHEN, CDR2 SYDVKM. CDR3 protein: CASTLQESSGNTIYF. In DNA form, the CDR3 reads TGTGCCAGCACATTACAGGAGAGCTCTGGAAACACCATATATTTT.

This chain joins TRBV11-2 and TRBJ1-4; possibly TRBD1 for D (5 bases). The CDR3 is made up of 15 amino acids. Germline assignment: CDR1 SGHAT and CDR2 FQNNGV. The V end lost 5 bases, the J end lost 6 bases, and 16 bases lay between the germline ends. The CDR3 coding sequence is TGTGCCAGCAGCCGATCAAAAAAAGGGGATGAAAAACTGTTTTTT. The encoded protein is CASSRSKKGDEKLFF.

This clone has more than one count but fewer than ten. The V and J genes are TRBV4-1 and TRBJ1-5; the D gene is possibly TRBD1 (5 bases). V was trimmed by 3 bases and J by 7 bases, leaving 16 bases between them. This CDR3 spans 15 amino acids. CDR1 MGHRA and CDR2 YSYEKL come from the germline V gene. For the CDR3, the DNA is TGCGCCAGCAGCCACGCATTAGGGTGGGGCCAGCCCCAGCATTTT. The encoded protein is CASSHALGWGQPQHF.

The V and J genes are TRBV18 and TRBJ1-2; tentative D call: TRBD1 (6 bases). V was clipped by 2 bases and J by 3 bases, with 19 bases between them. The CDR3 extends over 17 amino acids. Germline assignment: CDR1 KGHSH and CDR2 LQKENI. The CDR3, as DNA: TGTGCCAGCTCACCAGGGGCTTCAGGGGATATTTACTATGGCTACACCTTC. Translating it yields CASSPGASGDIYYGYTF. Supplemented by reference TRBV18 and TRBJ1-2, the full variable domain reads NAGVMQNPRHLVRRRGQEARLRCSPMKGHSHVYWYRQLPEEGLKFMVYLQKENIIDESGMPKERFSAEFPKEGPSILRIQQVVRGDSAAYFCASSPGASGDIYYGYTFGSGTRLTVV.